In this sample, the clone carrying this T cell receptor beta chain is medium-sized (0.01 to 0.1%). The data stem from a study of T and B cells in COVID-19 patients. Multiplex PCR with BIOMED2 TRB-A/B primer pools amplified TRB rearrangements. TCRdb passed the multiplex PCR reads through MiXCR, listing each CDR3 protein once. The repertoire holds thousands of distinct CDR3 sequences, with about 26% as singletons. V lost 8 bases, J lost 7 bases, and 0 bases stayed unmatched. The germline V gene has CDR1 MRHNA and CDR2 SNTAGT. The CDR3 is 11 amino acids. Each TRB amplification used roughly 250-550 ng of genomic DNA from blood.

The clonotype was recovered from a human donor with active COVID-19. Sequences were obtained from blood. The rearrangement joins TRBV6-4 to TRBJ2-1, with 9 bases aligning to TRBD1. CDR3 DNA: TGTGCCAGCGGGACAGGGAATGAGCAGTTCTTC. Translated: CASGTGNEQFF.